The source of this T cell receptor beta chain is a study of blood T cell repertoires in COVID-19. Overall study context: The United States, Italy and Spain were the sources of the acute and convalescent COVID-19 samples.

This CDR3 comprises 15 residues. V lost 4 bases, J lost 3 bases, and 7 bases stayed unmatched. Germline assignment: CDR1 SGDLS and CDR2 YYNGEE. TCRdb keeps only in-frame clones here, not all; method: immunoSEQ multiplex PCR. The sample has almost 80,000 clones; 80% to 95% are singletons. Sequenced material: peripheral blood. The V and J genes are TRBV9 and TRBJ1-2; 9 bases are a match to TRBD1. The clonotype originates from a woman aged 80 or over with acute or convalescent COVID-19. This chain's CDR3 is CASSFTGGADYGYTF. CDR3 DNA: TGTGCCAGCAGCTTCACAGGGGGCGCGGACTATGGCTACACCTTC.